This is a list of T cell receptor beta chains from one sample in a study of T cells in Graves' hyperthyroidism and ophthalmopathy. Via MiXCR, TCRdb re-called the multiplex PCR reads, giving one row per CDR3 protein. The sample holds some 500,000 distinct CDR3 sequences, over 13% seen once. Sequencing input: blood. The receptors derive from a young woman with Graves' hyperthyroidism. The CDR3 runs from the conserved cysteine through the conserved F or W. D genes are given only for firm matches. For some rows the clone size is stated as once, few or many, or as a class when expanded; others skip it.

size	V	D	J	CDR3	DNA
many	TRBV20-1	TRBD2	TRBJ2-3	CSARDVAGETDTQYF	TGCAGTGCTAGAGATGTCGCGGGAGAGACAGATACGCAGTATTTT
many	TRBV20-1	TRBD2	TRBJ2-1	CSARGSRLAHEQFF	TGCAGTGCTAGGGGGTCCCGACTAGCACACGAGCAGTTCTTC
many	TRBV3-1	NA	TRBJ1-5	CASSQDRQAHQHF	TGTGCCAGCAGCCAAGATAGGCAGGCCCACCAGCATTTT
many	TRBV9	NA	TRBJ1-6	CASSPPPGSSSPLHF	TGTGCCAGCAGCCCCCCACCGGGATCCAGTTCACCCCTCCACTTT
many	TRBV6-1	TRBD2	TRBJ2-1	CASRDTSGGYNEQFF	TGTGCCAGCAGAGATACTAGCGGGGGCTACAATGAGCAGTTCTTC
few	TRBV14	NA	TRBJ1-2	CASSQEEAVNYGYTF	TGTGCCAGCAGCCAAGAGGAGGCGGTCAACTATGGCTACACCTTC
many	TRBV30	NA	TRBJ2-7	CAWSAAGVEQYF	TGTGCCTGGAGTGCCGCAGGGGTCGAGCAGTACTTC
many	TRBV7-8	TRBD2	TRBJ2-5	CASSLLLAAQETQYF	TGTGCCAGCAGCTTGCTACTAGCGGCTCAAGAGACCCAGTACTTC
NA	TRBV20-1	TRBD1	TRBJ1-5	CSARLPPGQGINQPQHF	TGCAGTGCTAGATTGCCACCGGGACAGGGTATCAATCAGCCCCAGCATTTT
few	TRBV30	NA	TRBJ2-5	CAWSVPQTQYF	TGTGCCTGGAGTGTACCGCAGACCCAGTACTTC
NA	TRBV11-3	TRBD1	TRBJ1-1	CASSQSGQGKAEAFF	TGTGCCAGCAGCCAATCGGGACAGGGTAAGGCTGAAGCTTTCTTT
NA	TRBV18	NA	TRBJ1-4	CASSPRDKDELFF	TGTGCCAGCTCACCACGAGACAAGGATGAACTGTTTTTT
NA	TRBV4-1	NA	TRBJ2-2	CASSQSGAPGELFF	TGCGCCAGCAGCCAATCAGGGGCCCCCGGGGAGCTGTTTTTT
many	TRBV12-3/TRBV12-4	NA	TRBJ2-1	CASSPSQSSYNEQFF	TGTGCCAGCAGTCCCAGCCAGAGCTCCTACAATGAGCAGTTCTTC
many	TRBV6-5	NA	TRBJ1-1	CASSYGGPDTEAFF	TGTGCCAGCAGTTACGGGGGGCCGGACACTGAAGCTTTCTTT
few	TRBV24-1	TRBD1	TRBJ1-5	CATRRTGDNQPQHF	TGTGCCACCAGGAGGACAGGGGACAATCAGCCCCAGCATTTT
many	TRBV10-3	TRBD1	TRBJ2-7	CAISEDLTGSYEQYF	TGTGCCATCAGTGAGGACTTGACAGGGTCCTACGAGCAGTACTTC
many	TRBV12-3/TRBV12-4	NA	TRBJ1-5	CASSFPGNQPQHF	TGTGCCAGCAGTTTTCCGGGCAATCAGCCCCAGCATTTT
NA	TRBV6-2/TRBV6-3	NA	TRBJ1-1	CASRPSDSEAFF	TGTGCCAGCAGGCCCTCAGACAGTGAAGCTTTCTTT
few	TRBV19	NA	TRBJ1-5	CASSIGRMGQTGKHF	TGTGCCAGTAGTATAGGGAGAATGGGACAAACCGGGAAGCATTTT
many	TRBV2	NA	TRBJ2-3	CASTPGIDTQYF	TGTGCCAGCACCCCTGGGATAGATACGCAGTATTTT
many	TRBV2	TRBD1	TRBJ2-1	CASSGQGAVNEQFF	TGTGCCAGCAGTGGACAGGGGGCGGTCAATGAGCAGTTCTTC
few	TRBV29-1	TRBD2	TRBJ2-3	CSFNSGRAVLDTQYF	TGCAGCTTCAATAGCGGGAGGGCCGTTTTAGATACGCAGTATTTT
few	TRBV20-1	TRBD1	TRBJ2-7	CSADTGTEAYEQYF	TGCAGTGCCGACACCGGGACAGAAGCCTACGAGCAGTACTTC
NA	TRBV19	TRBD1	TRBJ2-5	CASSGTGSFAETQYF	TGTGCCAGTAGTGGGACAGGGTCCTTCGCAGAGACCCAGTACTTC
NA	TRBV20-1	NA	TRBJ1-1	CSATDKAEAFF	TGCAGTGCTACGGACAAGGCTGAAGCTTTCTTT
many	TRBV2	NA	TRBJ2-2	CASEQAAANTGELFF	TGTGCCTCCGAACAGGCCGCTGCGAACACCGGGGAGCTGTTTTTT
few	TRBV13	TRBD2	TRBJ2-2	CASLAGGTGELFF	TGTGCCAGTCTAGCGGGAGGCACCGGGGAGCTGTTTTTT
few	TRBV6-4	NA	TRBJ2-1	CASSQEHSYNEQFF	TGTGCCAGCAGTCAGGAGCACTCCTACAATGAGCAGTTCTTC
NA	TRBV4-1	TRBD2	TRBJ2-5	CAGAHREAPQETQYF	TGCGCCGGAGCGCATCGGGAGGCCCCACAAGAGACCCAGTACTTC
NA	TRBV7-9	NA	TRBJ2-1	CASSLGLGGDNEQFF	TGTGCCAGCAGCTTAGGGCTCGGGGGAGACAATGAGCAGTTCTTC
many	TRBV6-5	NA	TRBJ1-3	CASSYSGDDGNTIYF	TGTGCCAGCAGTTACTCAGGGGATGACGGAAACACCATATATTTT
many	TRBV12-3/TRBV12-4	TRBD1	TRBJ1-3	CASSHGDRGNTIYF	TGTGCCAGCAGCCATGGGGACAGGGGAAACACCATATATTTT
many	TRBV3-1	NA	TRBJ2-7	CASSPMKTVSYEQYF	TGTGCCAGCAGTCCGATGAAGACTGTCTCCTACGAGCAGTACTTC
many	TRBV6-1	TRBD2	TRBJ2-7	CASTGAPGLAGINAYEQYF	TGTGCCAGCACCGGGGCCCCGGGACTAGCGGGGATTAACGCCTACGAGCAGTACTTC
NA	TRBV9	NA	TRBJ1-5	CASSVSGRDQPQHF	TGTGCCAGCAGCGTGTCGGGAAGGGATCAGCCCCAGCATTTT
many	TRBV11-3	NA	TRBJ2-7	CASSPRGGDYEQYF	TGTGCCAGCAGTCCCAGGGGGGGGGACTACGAGCAGTACTTC
NA	TRBV4-1	NA	TRBJ1-1	CASSPRLRDTEAFF	TGCGCCAGCAGCCCACGGTTACGGGACACTGAAGCTTTCTTT
many	TRBV3-1	NA	TRBJ2-3	CASSQDRADTDTQYF	TGTGCCAGCAGCCAAGACAGGGCAGACACAGATACGCAGTATTTT
NA	TRBV4-1	TRBD1	TRBJ1-4	CASSQDYRGRGEKLFF	TGCGCCAGCAGCCAAGATTACAGGGGGAGGGGGGAAAAACTGTTTTTT
many	TRBV24-1	NA	TRBJ2-1	CATEGGSNEQFF	TGTGCCACCGAGGGAGGCTCCAATGAGCAGTTCTTC
NA	TRBV11-3	NA	TRBJ2-2	CASSLLSGINTGELFF	TGTGCCAGCAGTCTCCTTAGCGGAATCAACACCGGGGAGCTGTTTTTT
many	TRBV11-2	TRBD1	TRBJ1-2	CASSTRDRGIMDGYTF	TGTGCCAGCAGCACCCGGGACAGGGGAATTATGGATGGCTACACCTTC
many	TRBV19	NA	TRBJ1-2	CASSINNYGYTF	TGTGCCAGTAGTATCAACAACTATGGCTACACCTTC
many	TRBV30	NA	TRBJ2-2	CAWSKAANTGELFF	TGTGCCTGGAGTAAGGCTGCGAACACCGGGGAGCTGTTTTTT
few	TRBV6-2/TRBV6-3	NA	TRBJ1-2	CASSYPPTDYGYTF	TGTGCCAGCAGTTACCCTCCGACGGACTATGGCTACACCTTC
many	TRBV6-5	NA	TRBJ2-7	CASSYSSPALSYEQYF	TGTGCCAGCAGTTACTCGTCGCCGGCCCTCTCCTACGAGCAGTACTTC
NA	TRBV6-1	TRBD1	TRBJ1-4	CASSRTYRGPSANEKLFF	TGTGCCAGCAGTCGGACCTACAGGGGTCCATCGGCTAATGAAAAACTGTTTTTT
many	TRBV7-3	NA	TRBJ2-2	CASSLGGRTTGELFF	TGTGCCAGCAGCTTAGGAGGTCGTACCACCGGGGAGCTGTTTTTT
many	TRBV14	TRBD1	TRBJ1-2	CASSQVDRAYGYTF	TGTGCCAGCAGCCAAGTGGACAGGGCATATGGCTACACCTTC